Listed here is a single T cell receptor beta chain. This entry belongs to a study of blood T cell repertoires in COVID-19. In the study's own analysis: Nucleated cell number was recorded as an estimate derived from reference gene primer amplification. Generated by immunoSEQ multiplex PCR, the TCRdb table keeps only in-frame clones and is missing some. V, J and clone size are those of that table, while D and trimming were read from the DNA. Of 110,000 to 150,000 clones listed, roughly 88% were seen once; the top ten hold approximately 4.5%. The study drew participants aged about 18 to 95 years from some 24 US areas. Clinical history as reported by participants underpinned cohort assignment. Trimming took 2 bases from V and 5 from J, leaving 9 bases between them. The CDR3 loop spans 13 amino acids. CDR1 MNHEY and CDR2 SMNVEV come from the germline V gene (reference sequence).

The genes are TRBV27 and TRBJ1-1; D is unresolved. The sample taken for sequencing was PBMCs or T cells enriched from blood (not recorded which). The TCR sequence derives from a man in his fifties who had recovered from COVID-19. The CDR3 bases are TGTGCCAGCAGTTTAGTCAGCGGGACTGAAGCTTTCTTT. Translation gives CASSLVSGTEAFF.